The present T cell receptor (beta chain) was sequenced within a study of regulatory T cells in long-lasting Graves disease. Study information: In persistent Graves' disease, antithyroid drugs had been taken for over 5 years and TSH receptor antibodies stayed positive. Notes on the study in general: Whereas approximately 980 public clonotypes were shared by new patients, persistent patients shared more, at approximately 2,700. TRBV28, TRBJ1-2 and TRBJ2-5 emerged as the favored segments in persistent disease.

As for this clonotype: What it binds is unknown.

Arm-PCR of CDR3 regions with iRepertoire HTBI primers generated TCR beta libraries. TCRdb reprocessed the multiplex PCR reads with MiXCR, giving one entry per CDR3 protein. The table has 430,000 or so distinct CDR3 sequences, 21% seen once. Time point meaning: persistent/refractory GD, antithyroid drugs over 5 years with positive TRAb. The TCR library was made from RNA that had been extracted from PBMCs in TRIzol. Approximately 8.2-milliliter peripheral blood samples went into EDTA tubes. The CDR3 sequence is 14 residues long. The germline V gene encodes CDR1 WSHSY and CDR2 SAAADI. V was cut by 1 base and J by 5 bases, with 11 bases left in between.

The sample here was peripheral blood mononuclear cells (PBMCs), taken when the disease was refractory, from a patient treated with antithyroid drugs. The TCR comes from a female donor with Graves disease. The chain has TRBV10-2 and TRBJ1-1; tentatively, D is TRBD1 (5 bases). CDR3 protein: CASSEFFGGTEAFF. CDR3 bases: TGCGCCAGCAGTGAGTTTTTCGGGGGTACTGAAGCTTTCTTT.